This TCR beta chain originates from a study of stem cell transplantation in POMP-related autoinflammatory disease. Study background: Before transplant: CD4+ naive skewing, low CD8+ proportions, reduced cytokine secretion. After transplant, neutrophils and platelets showed 100% graft donor chimerism through one year. Broader study findings: Unique TRB V-J gene pairings were limited in number in patients with PRAID.

PRAID featured immunodeficiency plus autoinflammation. The protocol was immunoSEQ multiplex PCR, while the TCRdb copy is restricted to in-frame clones and leaves out a portion. The sample lists tens of thousands of clones; approximately 91% were seen once. About this clone: Its antigen is unknown.

The sequence was collected from a human patient with POMP-related autoinflammation and immune dysregulation (PRAID). Some T cells may trace back to the graft donor. This material consisted of CD4+ T cells from PBMCs, taken after stem cell transplantation.

The CDR3 here is CASSLDWLVLPGGTRTGELFF. The CDR3 DNA reads as TGTGCCAGCAGCCTAGATTGGTTGGTCCTCCCAGGGGGCACTCGGACCGGGGAGCTGTTTTTT. The gene calls are TRBV4-2 and TRBJ2-2; 8 bases map to TRBD1. Germline CDR1 is LGHNA and CDR2 is YNFKEQ. V trimming: 4 bases; J trimming: 5 bases; junction bases outside the gene matches: 24. The CDR3 sequence is 21 residues long.